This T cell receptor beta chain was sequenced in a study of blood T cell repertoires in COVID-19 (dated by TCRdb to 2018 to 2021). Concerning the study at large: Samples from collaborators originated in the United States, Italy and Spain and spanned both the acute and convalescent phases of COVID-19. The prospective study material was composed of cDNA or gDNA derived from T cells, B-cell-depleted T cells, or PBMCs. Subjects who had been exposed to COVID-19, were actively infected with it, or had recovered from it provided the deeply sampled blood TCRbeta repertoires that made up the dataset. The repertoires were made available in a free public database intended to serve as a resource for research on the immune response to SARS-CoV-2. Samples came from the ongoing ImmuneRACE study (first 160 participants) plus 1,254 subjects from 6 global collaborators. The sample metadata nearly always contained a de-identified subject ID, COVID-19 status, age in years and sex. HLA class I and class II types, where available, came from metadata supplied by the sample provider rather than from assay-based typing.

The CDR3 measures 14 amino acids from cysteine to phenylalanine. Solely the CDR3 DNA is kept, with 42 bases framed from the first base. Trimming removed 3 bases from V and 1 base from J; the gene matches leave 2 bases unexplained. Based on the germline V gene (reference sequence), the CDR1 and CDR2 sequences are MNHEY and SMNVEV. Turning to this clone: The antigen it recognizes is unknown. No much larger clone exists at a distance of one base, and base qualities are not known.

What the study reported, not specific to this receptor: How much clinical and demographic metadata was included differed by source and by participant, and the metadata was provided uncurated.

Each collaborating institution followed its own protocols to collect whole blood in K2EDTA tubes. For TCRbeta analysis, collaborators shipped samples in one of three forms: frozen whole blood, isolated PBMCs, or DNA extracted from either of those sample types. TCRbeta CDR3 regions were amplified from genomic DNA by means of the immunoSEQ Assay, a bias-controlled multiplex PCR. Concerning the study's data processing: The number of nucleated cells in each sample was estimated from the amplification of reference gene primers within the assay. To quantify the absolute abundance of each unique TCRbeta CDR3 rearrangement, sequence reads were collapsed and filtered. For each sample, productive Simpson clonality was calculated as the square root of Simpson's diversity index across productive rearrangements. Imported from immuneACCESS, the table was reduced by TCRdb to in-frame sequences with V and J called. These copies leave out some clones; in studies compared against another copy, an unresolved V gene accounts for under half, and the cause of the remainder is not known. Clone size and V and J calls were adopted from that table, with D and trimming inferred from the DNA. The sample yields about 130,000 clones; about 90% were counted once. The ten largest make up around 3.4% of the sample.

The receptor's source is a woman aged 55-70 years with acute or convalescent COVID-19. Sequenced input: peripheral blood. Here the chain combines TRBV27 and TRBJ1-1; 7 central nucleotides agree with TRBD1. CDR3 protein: CASSFGQANTEAFF. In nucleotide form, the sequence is TGTGCCAGCAGTTTTGGACAGGCGAACACTGAAGCTTTCTTT.